This passage covers 14 T cell receptor beta chains from one sample sequenced in a study of molecular identifiers for immune sequencing clone quantification. Each CDR3 protein gets one entry after TCRdb re-called the PCR reads with MiXCR. The data contain some 590,000 distinct CDR3 sequences, about 25% of them singletons. Sequencing was carried out using naive CD8+ T cells from blood, with Jurkat cell RNA spiked in. Subset indicated: FACS-sorted CD8+CD4-CCR7+CD45RA+ naive T cells. The receptor set was obtained from a human donor in good health. Some libraries in this study had Jurkat cell RNA spiked in.

This chain links TRBV12-3 or TRBV12-4 with TRBJ2-1; 12 bases are a match to TRBD2. The V gene end was trimmed by 6 bases and the J gene end by 4 bases; junction bases not matched to a gene: 13. The CDR3 contains 18 residues. CDR3 DNA: TGTGCCAGCAGGCCCGGGACTAGCGGGTTTGGGGTTTACAATGAGCAGTTCTTC. It is translated as CASRPGTSGFGVYNEQFF.

This chain uses TRBV13 with TRBJ2-5; D might be TRBD1 or TRBD2, each matching 6 bases. Trimming took off 0 bases at V and 5 bases at J, with 16 bases between the two ends. Germline CDR1 is PRHDT and CDR2 is FYEKMQ (reference sequence). The CDR3 consists of 16 residues. CDR3 in DNA: TGTGCCAGCAGCTTAGGGCTGGGGGGCTCTGGCGAGACCCAGTACTTC. Translating gives CASSLGLGGSGETQYF. Full variable domain (remainder filled in from reference TRBV13 and TRBJ2-5): AAGVIQSPRHLIKEKRETATLKCYPIPRHDTVYWYQQGPGQDPQFLISFYEKMQSDKGSIPDRFSAQQFSDYHSELNMSSLELGDSALYFCASSLGLGGSGETQYFGPGTRLLVL.

This clonotype has just a few counts. V is TRBV5-1 and J is TRBJ1-1; D call uncertain. Per the germline V gene, CDR1 is SGHRS and CDR2 is YFSETQ. This CDR3 comprises 13 residues. V shed 4 bases and J shed 6 bases, with 13 bases lying between them. The CDR3 region is CASSNGVVAEAFF. The CDR3 nucleotides read TGCGCCAGCAGCAACGGGGTGGTCGCTGAAGCTTTCTTT.

The chain employs TRBV7-9 and TRBJ1-1; a weak D match, TRBD1 (6 bases). Trimming left V 5 bases short and J 0 bases short, with 16 bases between. This CDR3 has 16 residues. Germline V gene lookup returns CDR1 SEHNR and CDR2 FQNEAQ (reference sequence). The CDR3 DNA reads as TGTGCCAGCAGCATAATAGGGCAGGGGATGAACACTGAAGCTTTCTTT. Amino acid sequence: CASSIIGQGMNTEAFF. Variable domain in full (rest from reference TRBV7-9 and TRBJ1-1): DTGVSQNPRHKITKRGQNVTFRCDPISEHNRLYWYRQTLGQGPEFLTYFQNEAQLEKSRLLSDRFSAERPKGSFSTLEIQRTEQGDSAMYLCASSIIGQGMNTEAFFGQGTRLTVV.

This clonotype was counted only a few times. This could be a read error, since a much larger clone is one nucleotide away. J is TRBJ2-7 and V is TRBV4-1; 7 bases map to TRBD1. This CDR3 is 14 amino acids long. CDR1 is MGHRA and CDR2 is YSYEKL in the germline V gene. The CDR3 bases are TGCGCCGGCAGCCCGCGGACAGGCGGCTACGAGCAGTACTTC. Protein: CAGSPRTGGYEQYF.

This CDR3 reads CASSLSYSGQYYEQYF. The CDR3 bases are TGTGCCAGCAGCCTATCATACTCGGGACAATACTACGAGCAGTACTTC. The genes are TRBV14 and TRBJ2-7; D possibly corresponds to TRBD1 (6 bases). Trimming pared 4 bases from V and 3 bases from J, leaving 19 bases between. CDR3 size: 16 residues. Germline lookup yields CDR1 SGHDN and CDR2 FVKESK.

In its sample, this clonotype was seen a few times. The rearrangement joins TRBV7-7 to TRBJ2-2; D is perhaps TRBD1 (5 bases). Trimming stripped 5 bases from V and 0 bases from J, with 16 bases between. The CDR3 is 17 amino acids. Germline V gene sequence: CDR1 SSHAT, CDR2 FNYEAQ (reference sequence). CDR3 nucleotides: TGTGCCAGCAGCCATAGCCCCAGGGCTGCGAACACCGGGGAGCTGTTTTTT. It yields the protein CASSHSPRAANTGELFF.

The genes are TRBV4-1 and TRBJ2-7, with D tentatively TRBD2 (6 bases). The germline gives CDR1 MGHRA, CDR2 YSYEKL. Trimming removed 1 base at V and 4 bases at J, with 17 bases between. This CDR3 contains 16 residues. CDR3 in DNA: TGCGCCAGCAGCCAAGGGACTACGGGGCCCCTATACGAGCAGTACTTC. Protein product: CASSQGTTGPLYEQYF.

In its sample, this clonotype was seen a few times. This CDR3 is CASSLTSFEQYF. Written as DNA, the CDR3 is TGTGCCAGCAGCCTGACTAGTTTCGAGCAGTACTTC. The chain joins TRBV5-6 to TRBJ2-7; possible D gene TRBD2, 6 bases. The CDR3 extends over 12 amino acids. Germline V gene lookup returns CDR1 SGHDT and CDR2 YYEEEE. V was shortened by 4 bases and J by 6 bases, with 11 bases between the two germline ends.

The rearrangement joins TRBV19 to TRBJ1-6, with no clear D. The V gene's germline CDR1 is LNHDA and CDR2 SQIVND (reference sequence). Trimming shortened V by 1 base and J by 10 bases, and 11 bases separated the two germline ends. The CDR3 consists of 14 residues. CDR3 loop: CASSIGGEGSPLHF. The CDR3 coding sequence is TGTGCCAGTAGTATAGGCGGGGAAGGATCACCCCTCCACTTT.

This clonotype was observed a few times. The rearrangement joins TRBV19 to TRBJ2-7; 8 bases map to TRBD1. Germline V lookup: CDR1 LNHDA, CDR2 SQIVND (reference sequence). Trimming took 3 bases from V and 2 from J; bases not matched to a gene: 9. This CDR3 region has 16 residues. The CDR3 sequence: CASSIPRTGNTYEQYF. DNA for the CDR3: TGTGCCAGTAGTATCCCCCGGACAGGGAATACCTACGAGCAGTACTTC.

This clonotype has more than one count but fewer than ten. The chain uses TRBV28 and TRBJ1-5, with D perhaps TRBD1 (6 bases). The germline CDR1 and CDR2 sequences are MDHEN and SYDVKM. V lost 10 bases to trimming and J lost 3 bases, with 13 bases between them. The CDR3 has 13 amino acids. The CDR3 here is CATSDSPNQPQHF. As DNA, the CDR3 is TGTGCCACCTCGGACAGTCCCAATCAGCCCCAGCATTTT.

This clonotype was seen more than once but under ten times. The chain has TRBV7-9 and TRBJ2-7, with 11 bases lining up with TRBD1. The CDR3 totals 17 residues. V shed 5 bases, J shed 7 bases, and the junction held 16 bases outside the gene matches. Germline V gene lookup returns CDR1 SEHNR and CDR2 FQNEAQ (reference sequence). The CDR3 loop reads CASSLRTGGVSSREQYF. The CDR3 DNA sequence: TGTGCCAGCAGCCTACGGACAGGGGGCGTCTCGTCTCGGGAGCAGTACTTC.

Regarding this clonotype: A read error may produce the germline difference seen at one junction end. This chain uses TRBV28 with TRBJ2-3; 12 bases are shared with TRBD2. The CDR3 runs 17 residues. The germline V gene has CDR1 MDHEN and CDR2 SYDVKM. CDR3 sequence reads: CASSLLAGGPSPDMQYF. CDR3 sequence (DNA): TGTGCCAGCAGTTTACTAGCGGGGGGGCCTTCTCCAGATATGCAGTATTTT. Filled out from reference TRBV28 and TRBJ2-3, the complete variable domain reads DVKVTQSSRYLVKRTGEKVFLECVQDMDHENMFWYRQDPGLGLRLIYFSYDVKMKEKGDIPEGYSVSREKKERFSLILESASTNQTSMYLCASSLLAGGPSPDMQYFGPGTRLTVL.